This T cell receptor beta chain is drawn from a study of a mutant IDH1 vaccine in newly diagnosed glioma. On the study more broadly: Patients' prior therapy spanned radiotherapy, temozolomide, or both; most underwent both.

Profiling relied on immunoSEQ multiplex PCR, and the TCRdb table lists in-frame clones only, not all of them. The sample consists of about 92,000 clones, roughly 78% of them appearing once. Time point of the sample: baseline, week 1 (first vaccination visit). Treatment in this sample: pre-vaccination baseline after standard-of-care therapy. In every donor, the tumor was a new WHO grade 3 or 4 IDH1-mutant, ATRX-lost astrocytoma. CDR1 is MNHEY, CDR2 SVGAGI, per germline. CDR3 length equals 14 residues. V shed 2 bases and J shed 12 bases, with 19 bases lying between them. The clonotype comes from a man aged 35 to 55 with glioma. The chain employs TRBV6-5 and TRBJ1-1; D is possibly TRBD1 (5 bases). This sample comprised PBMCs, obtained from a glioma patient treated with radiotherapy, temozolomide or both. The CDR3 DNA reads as TGTGCCAGCAGTTACGACCCAGGAGGGGTGGTAACTTTCTTT. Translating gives CASSYDPGGVVTFF.